The 11 T cell receptor beta chains presented below share a single source sample, sequenced in a study of vaccination and CD4 T cells after COVID-19. No antigen is known for these receptors. Treatment noted: roughly 10-day PBMC culture with coronavirus spike peptide pools or control peptides (ViraFEST assay). The Oncomine TCR Beta short-read assay was applied to DNA of cultured CD4+ T cells. TCRdb re-analysed the PCR reads in MiXCR, keeping a single row per CDR3 protein. The sample contains about 6,600 distinct CDR3 sequences, over 20% of which appear only once. The material sequenced was CD4+ T cells from blood, cultured in vitro, taken after SARS-CoV-2 vaccination. The receptor set was obtained from a human donor who had recovered from COVID-19.

In this sample, this clonotype turned up a few times. The V call is TRBV29-1, the J call TRBJ1-2; D ambiguous. Germline CDR1 SQVTM, CDR2 ANQGSEA. The CDR3 covers 15 residues. Between the trimmed V and J ends, which lost 0 bases and 5 bases, there was a span of 16 bases. The CDR3 DNA reads as TGCAGCGTTGAAGAGTCCGGCAGTGGTGGATATGGCTACACCTTC. Amino acid sequence: CSVEESGSGGYGYTF.

The J gene is TRBJ1-2, the V gene TRBV6-5, with 8 bases fitting TRBD1. With 2 bases clipped from V and 8 bases from J, the junction kept 4 bases outside the gene matches. CDR3 size: 13 residues. Germline V gene sequence: CDR1 MNHEY, CDR2 SVGAGI. This chain's CDR3 is CASSYQGAGGYTF. The CDR3 bases are TGTGCCAGCAGTTACCAGGGGGCGGGGGGCTACACCTTC.

This clonotype ranks as medium-sized. V and J are TRBV7-2 and TRBJ2-3, with no clear D. Germline assignment: CDR1 SGHTA and CDR2 FQGNSA. Trimming removed 5 bases from V and 1 base from J, with 7 bases in between. The CDR3 runs 13 residues. The CDR3 spells CASSPSRTDTQYF. CDR3 nucleotides: TGTGCCAGCAGCCCCTCCCGCACAGATACGCAGTATTTT.

This clonotype was detected only a few times. This chain links TRBV20-1 with TRBJ2-3; 7 bases are a match to TRBD2. Germline CDR1 is DFQATT and CDR2 is SNEGSKA (reference sequence). V gave up 5 bases and J gave up 0 bases; unmatched junction bases: 5. This CDR3 comprises 14 residues. CDR3 amino acids: CSAAGVWSTDTQYF. The DNA for the CDR3 is TGCAGTGCTGCGGGGGTTTGGAGCACAGATACGCAGTATTTT.

By its share, this clonotype is medium-sized. This chain links TRBV27 with TRBJ2-7, with D possibly called TRBD1 or TRBD2 (5 bases each). The CDR3 totals 15 residues. Trimming removed 3 bases from V and 0 bases from J, with 12 bases in between. Germline V gene sequence: CDR1 MNHEY, CDR2 SMNVEV (reference sequence). CDR3 amino acids: CASSFQGRNSYEQYF. CDR3 bases: TGTGCCAGCAGTTTCCAGGGACGGAACTCCTACGAGCAGTACTTC.

This clonotype was found a few times. As DNA, the CDR3 is TGTGCCAGCAGCTTACGGGGCTCTGGGGCCAACGTCCTGACTTTC. Translated: CASSLRGSGANVLTF. The chain couples TRBV7-9 to TRBJ2-6; D may be TRBD2 (5 bases). V was clipped by 2 bases and J by 0 bases, with 5 bases between them. Germline-derived CDR1 and CDR2 are SEHNR and FQNEAQ (reference sequence). The CDR3 spans 15 residues.

This clonotype was seen a few times. J is TRBJ1-1 and V is TRBV6-1, with D possibly matching TRBD1 (6 bases). The germline V and J ends were trimmed by 6 bases and 4 bases, with 9 bases remaining between them. The CDR3 runs 12 residues. The germline V gene has CDR1 MNHNS and CDR2 SASEGT. Here the CDR3 DNA reads TGTGCCAGCAGCACAGGGTCCACTGAAGCTTTCTTT. Residues: CASSTGSTEAFF.

V gene TRBV28 combines with J gene TRBJ1-5; tentative D call: TRBD1 (6 bases). The CDR3 extends over 14 amino acids. Per the germline V gene, CDR1 is MDHEN and CDR2 is SYDVKM. V gave up 5 bases and J gave up 3 bases, with 11 bases separating them. The CDR3 sequence: CASSPYRDNQPQHF. For the CDR3, the DNA is TGTGCCAGCAGTCCGTACAGGGACAATCAGCCCCAGCATTTT. Complete variable domain (other parts from reference TRBV28 and TRBJ1-5): DVKVTQSSRYLVKRTGEKVFLECVQDMDHENMFWYRQDPGLGLRLIYFSYDVKMKEKGDIPEGYSVSREKKERFSLILESASTNQTSMYLCASSPYRDNQPQHFGDGTRLSIL.

This clonotype is labeled as medium-sized. V usage is TRBV24-1 and J usage is TRBJ2-5; 7 positions agree with TRBD2. Germline V lookup: CDR1 KGHDR, CDR2 SFDVKD. With 1 base clipped from V and 2 bases from J, the junction kept 12 bases outside the gene matches. The CDR3 loop spans 18 amino acids. The CDR3 protein is CATSDFRASGLLQETQYF. The CDR3 DNA sequence: TGTGCCACCAGTGATTTCAGAGCTAGCGGACTTCTACAAGAGACCCAGTACTTC.

V gene TRBV12-3 or TRBV12-4 combines with J gene TRBJ2-7; the D gene is possibly TRBD1 (6 bases). The CDR3 spans 14 residues. V gave up 6 bases and J gave up 3 bases, with 15 bases separating them. This CDR3 reads CASSPGQLNYEQYF. As DNA, the CDR3 is TGTGCCAGCAGCCCCGGACAGTTAAACTACGAGCAGTACTTC.

This sequence joins TRBV27 and TRBJ2-1; TRBD2 matches at 7 bases. The germline gives CDR1 MNHEY, CDR2 SMNVEV (reference sequence). The V gene end was trimmed by 10 bases and the J gene end by 7 bases; junction bases not matched to a gene: 16. The CDR3 spans 15 residues. CDR3 DNA sequence: TGTGCCACGAAGGGGTGGGAGGGGTTGAGGAATGAGCAGTTCTTC. It encodes CATKGWEGLRNEQFF.